This T cell receptor beta chain was captured in a study of early T cells in non-severe SARS-CoV-2 infection. Turning to the study itself: The input, bulk RNA from unsorted whole blood, was sequenced, and chains were unpaired. Whole-study results and caveats: VDJdb matching skewed toward anti-spike CD8 responses, missing private and CD4 specificities.

Individual cDNA molecules received unique molecular identifiers during library preparation. TCRdb independently ran MiXCR on the 5' RACE reads; one entry per CDR3 protein. Counted here are 25,000 to 30,000 distinct CDR3 sequences, 5.8% occurring once; the ten biggest clones make up about 5.2%. Trimming stripped 5 bases from V and 8 bases from J, with 13 bases between. CDR1 is SGHAT and CDR2 is FQDESV in the germline V gene (reference sequence). The CDR3 totals 14 residues. This clonotype is termed medium-sized. The target antigen is unknown. The genes are TRBV11-1 and TRBJ1-6; weak D call: TRBD1 (5 bases). This TCR came from an adult who was a healthcare worker with PCR-confirmed SARS-CoV-2 infection or an uninfected control (not recorded which). Input material: whole blood. The CDR3: CASSPTGTHSPLHF. The CDR3 DNA reads TGTGCCAGCAGCCCAACCGGGACCCATTCACCCCTCCACTTT. Looking up the rest from reference TRBV11-1 and TRBJ1-6 gives the full variable domain: EAEVAQSPRYKITEKSQAVAFWCDPISGHATLYWYRQILGQGPELLVQFQDESVVDDSQLPKDRFSAERLKGVDSTLKIQPAELGDSAMYLCASSPTGTHSPLHFGNGTRLTVT.